The 6 T cell receptor beta chains presented below share a single source sample, sequenced in a study of response to subunit inactivated influenza vaccine. In TCRdb, the RT-PCR reads were re-called with MiXCR into one record per CDR3 protein. The sample gives about 480,000 distinct CDR3 sequences, roughly 9.7% of which show up once; about 12% is in the top ten. The sequenced sample was PBMCs from blood, obtained roughly 48 days after vaccination. These receptors came from a man aged 45-65 years who received an inactivated influenza vaccine.

This clonotype was picked up many times. The chain recombines TRBV4-3 with TRBJ1-2, with D maybe TRBD1 (5 bases). The V end was cut by 0 bases, the J end by 1 base, with 12 bases between. The CDR3 covers 16 residues. Germline-derived CDR1 and CDR2 are LGHNA and YSLEER. CDR3 in amino acids: CASSQDRGERNYGYTF. In DNA, the CDR3 is TGCGCCAGCAGCCAAGATAGAGGGGAACGTAACTATGGCTACACCTTC.

This clonotype was seen a handful of times. The rearrangement uses TRBV20-1 and TRBJ2-2, with 12 nucleotides matching TRBD2. The ends lost 6 bases at V and 6 bases at J; junction bases unmatched: 8. The CDR3 covers 15 residues. Germline V gives CDR1 DFQATT, CDR2 SNEGSKA (reference sequence). CDR3 residues: CSAPSGGARSGELFF. CDR3 nucleotides: TGCAGTGCGCCTAGCGGGGGGGCCCGTTCCGGGGAGCTGTTTTTT.

V usage is TRBV6-5 and J usage is TRBJ2-5; 7 bases map to TRBD2. The germline gives CDR1 MNHEY, CDR2 SVGAGI. The CDR3 is 15 amino acids. The V segment lost 4 bases and the J segment 1 base; nucleotides outside the gene matches: 6. CDR3 in DNA: TGTGCCAGCAGTTTAGAGCGGGGCCTCCAAGAGACCCAGTACTTC. Amino acids: CASSLERGLQETQYF.

This chain joins TRBV11-2 and TRBJ2-7, with D hard to call. The CDR3 sequence is 15 residues long. V lost 4 bases and J lost 6, with 19 bases in between. CDR1 and CDR2 (germline): SGHAT, FQNNGV. In DNA, the CDR3 is TGTGCCAGCAGCTCCCACATGAGTGGACGAGGCGAGCAGTACTTC. This encodes CASSSHMSGRGEQYF.

V gene TRBV27 combines with J gene TRBJ2-3; 16 nucleotides line up with TRBD2. Germline trimming cut 3 bases from V and 2 bases from J; bases unmatched to any gene: 5. Per germline, CDR1 MNHEY and CDR2 SMNVEV (reference sequence). This CDR3 has 18 amino acids. The CDR3 reads CASSLLGLAGGPTDTQYF. The CDR3 bases are TGTGCCAGCAGTTTGTTGGGACTAGCGGGGGGGCCCACAGATACGCAGTATTTT.

This clonotype appeared a few times. V gene TRBV6-2 or TRBV6-3 combines with J gene TRBJ2-1; 11 bases line up with TRBD2. J was trimmed by 4 bases and V by 6 bases; bases with no gene match: 8. Germline CDR1 reads MNHEY; CDR2 reads SVGEGT. This CDR3 contains 16 residues. The CDR3 region is CASSPYGTSGYNEQFF. In DNA form, the CDR3 reads TGTGCCAGCAGCCCATACGGGACTAGCGGATACAATGAGCAGTTCTTC.